This is a list of T cell receptor beta chains from one sample in a study of blood T cell repertoires in COVID-19. Produced via immunoSEQ multiplex PCR; TCRdb's table is partial and in-frame only. This repertoire shows hundreds of thousands of clones, 85% to 90% found once; its top ten account for about 2.9%. Sequenced material: peripheral blood. The receptors shown here come from a human donor in a cohort sampled during active COVID-19. Each CDR3 is given with its conserved first and last residue. A D gene is named only where the DNA matches it firmly. Rows may omit the clone size; those that give it use once, few, many or a size class.

size	J	D	V	CDR3	DNA
.	TRBJ2-7	.	TRBV11-2	CASSLFSASSYEQYF	TGTGCCAGCAGCTTATTTAGCGCCAGCTCCTACGAGCAGTACTTC
.	TRBJ1-6	.	TRBV6-5	CASSYGAGQSPLHF	TGTGCCAGCAGTTACGGGGCAGGGCAATCACCCCTCCACTTT
.	TRBJ2-7	.	TRBV7-9	CASSLYSGYEQYF	TGTGCCAGCAGCTTATACTCGGGCTACGAGCAGTACTTC
.	TRBJ2-5	.	TRBV12-3/TRBV12-4	CASIIQGGETQYF	TGTGCCAGCATTATACAGGGTGGCGAGACCCAGTACTTC
few	TRBJ1-1	TRBD1	TRBV6-5	CASCRDSSWEWAFF	TGTGCCAGCTGCCGGGACAGCTCTTGGGAATGGGCTTTCTTT
.	TRBJ2-3	.	TRBV7-9	CASSHQKGVISTDTQYF	TGTGCCAGCAGCCACCAAAAAGGGGTTATCAGCACAGATACGCAGTATTTT
.	TRBJ2-7	.	TRBV28	CASSLEADGEQYF	TGTGCCAGCAGTTTAGAGGCCGATGGCGAGCAGTACTTC
.	TRBJ1-2	.	TRBV15	CATSRDLSGGGYGYTF	TGTGCCACCAGCAGAGATTTGTCCGGGGGTGGCTATGGCTACACCTTC
.	TRBJ2-3	.	TRBV12-5	CASGLVVRGWADTQYF	TGTGCTAGTGGTTTGGTAGTCCGGGGATGGGCAGATACGCAGTATTTT
.	TRBJ1-1	.	TRBV11-3	CASSLGTPSGGEAFF	TGTGCCAGCAGCTTAGGGACACCGTCGGGCGGTGAAGCTTTCTTT
.	TRBJ2-3	TRBD2	TRBV5-4	CASSSGLVFDTQYF	TGTGCCAGCAGTTCGGGACTAGTTTTCGATACGCAGTATTTT
.	TRBJ2-3	.	TRBV15	CATSRDLVTDTQYF	TGTGCCACCAGCAGAGATTTAGTCACAGATACGCAGTATTTT
.	TRBJ2-2	.	TRBV4-1	CASSPRSTGAGTNTGELFF	TGCGCCAGCAGCCCACGATCGACCGGTGCAGGCACCAACACCGGGGAGCTGTTTTTT
.	TRBJ1-5	TRBD1	TRBV2	CASSQGTASNQPQHF	TGTGCCAGCAGCCAGGGGACAGCAAGTAATCAGCCCCAGCATTTT
.	TRBJ1-1	.	TRBV28	CASSLFQGEAFF	TGTGCCAGCAGTTTATTTCAGGGGGAAGCTTTCTTT
.	TRBJ2-1	TRBD2	TRBV7-3	CASSLGLAGVSEQFF	TGTGCCAGCAGCTTGGGTCTAGCGGGAGTAAGTGAGCAGTTCTTC
few	TRBJ2-1	TRBD2	TRBV2	CASSRLAGAGEQFF	TGTGCCAGCAGTCGACTAGCGGGGGCGGGGGAGCAGTTCTTC
few	TRBJ2-6	.	TRBV10-3	CAISESGASGANVLTF	TGTGCCATCAGTGAGTCGGGGGCTTCGGGGGCCAACGTCCTGACTTTC
.	TRBJ2-2	.	TRBV5-1	CASSLTRTGIRPTNTGELFF	TGCGCCAGCAGCTTGACTAGGACGGGTATTCGACCCACGAACACCGGGGAGCTGTTTTTT
once	TRBJ2-1	TRBD1	TRBV7-6	CASSRGTGRYSYNEQFF	TGTGCCAGCAGTCGAGGGACAGGTCGTTACTCCTACAATGAGCAGTTCTTC
.	TRBJ1-4	.	TRBV7-6	CASSLVLGGSATNEKLFF	TGTGCCAGCAGCTTAGTCTTGGGAGGGAGCGCAACTAATGAAAAACTGTTTTTT
few	TRBJ2-3	TRBD2	TRBV7-9	CASSSSYGRESSNTQYF	TGTGCCAGCAGCTCTTCATATGGGAGGGAGTCCTCTAATACGCAGTATTTT
once	TRBJ2-5	TRBD2	TRBV7-9	CASSSGGTSGETQYF	TGTGCCAGCAGCTCCGGGGGGACTAGCGGCGAGACCCAGTACTTC
.	TRBJ2-1	TRBD1	TRBV7-9	CASSFGDRGSHEQFF	TGTGCCAGCAGCTTTGGGGACAGGGGCTCCCATGAGCAGTTCTTC
.	TRBJ1-2	.	TRBV19	CASSIGPGGSYGYTF	TGTGCCAGTAGTATAGGCCCTGGGGGCAGCTATGGCTACACCTTC
.	TRBJ2-5	.	TRBV7-9	CASSFASVETQYF	TGTGCCAGCAGCTTTGCTAGCGTGGAGACCCAGTACTTC
.	TRBJ2-7	TRBD1	TRBV11-3	CASSLGTGGRDEQYF	TGTGCCAGCAGCTTAGGGACAGGGGGCAGGGACGAGCAGTACTTC
.	TRBJ2-3	.	TRBV27	CASSFPGDTQYF	TGTGCCAGCAGTTTCCCCGGGGATACGCAGTATTTT
.	TRBJ1-2	TRBD1	TRBV6-6	CASTGQVIYGYTF	TGTGCCAGCACCGGACAGGTTATCTATGGCTACACCTTC
once	TRBJ1-1	.	TRBV11-3	CASSLQQHTEAFF	TGTGCCAGCAGCCTGCAACAGCACACTGAAGCTTTCTTT
.	TRBJ2-7	.	TRBV28	CASSLRRPPYEQYF	TGTGCCAGCAGTTTGCGCAGGCCACCCTACGAGCAGTACTTC
.	TRBJ1-1	.	TRBV3-1/TRBV3-2	CASSGTGEAFF	TGTGCCAGCAGCGGAACAGGGGAAGCTTTCTTT
once	TRBJ1-2	TRBD1	TRBV6-5	CASSLGQDYGYTF	TGTGCCAGCAGCCTCGGACAGGACTATGGCTACACCTTC
.	TRBJ1-1	TRBD1	TRBV20-1	CSASPQGQVMNTEAFF	TGCAGTGCTAGTCCCCAAGGACAGGTAATGAACACTGAAGCTTTCTTT
.	TRBJ1-1	.	TRBV3-1/TRBV3-2	CASSQDRRRNTEAFF	TGTGCCAGCAGCCAAGACCGACGGAGGAACACTGAAGCTTTCTTT
.	TRBJ2-1	.	TRBV29-1	CSTRQFNEQFF	TGCAGCACCCGACAGTTCAATGAGCAGTTCTTC
.	TRBJ1-1	.	TRBV27	CASSPRQNTEAFF	TGTGCCAGCAGTCCCCGACAGAACACTGAAGCTTTCTTT
.	TRBJ2-3	.	TRBV27	CASRLATPDDTQYF	TGTGCCAGCCGCCTCGCGACACCAGATGATACGCAGTATTTT
.	TRBJ2-5	.	TRBV12-2	CASRFPAQYF	TGTGCAAGTCGCTTCCCAGCCCAGTACTTC
.	TRBJ1-4	.	TRBV28	CASSLWSGNNEKLFF	TGTGCCAGCAGTTTATGGAGCGGGAATAATGAAAAACTGTTTTTT
.	TRBJ1-2	TRBD1	TRBV5-1	CASSFGTVGTGGNGYTF	TGCGCCAGCAGCTTCGGTACTGTCGGGACAGGGGGCAACGGCTACACCTTC
.	TRBJ1-6	TRBD1	TRBV28	CASSSGTGRYNSPLHF	TGTGCCAGCAGTTCGGGGACAGGGCGGTATAATTCACCCCTCCACTTT